This T cell receptor (beta chain) stems from a study of post-analysis software for immune sequencing data. Study-level points and caveats: Five or six TRBV segments appeared more often in patients than in controls, and TRBV5-6, TRBV5-1 and TRBV20-1 were among these.

CDR3 length equals 15 residues. Trimming removed 4 bases at V and 5 bases at J, with 17 bases between. Germline V CDR1 and CDR2: KGHSH, LQKENI. The library was made from cDNA and included unique molecular identifiers. Each CDR3 protein is one row after TCRdb ran MiXCR on the PCR reads. The table lists over 300,000 distinct CDR3 sequences, around a third of them singletons. This clonotype appeared a few times. Antigen specificity is unknown. The sample was blood. This rearrangement joins TRBV18 to TRBJ1-1; a weak D match, TRBD1 (5 bases). This receptor was taken from a girl under 18 with multiple sclerosis. The CDR3 nucleotides read TGTGCCAGCTCACAGGGGTTTAGGCGGTGGACTGAAGCTTTCTTT. Encoded protein: CASSQGFRRWTEAFF.